This entry lists 20 T cell receptor beta chains sequenced from one sample in a study of blood T cell repertoires in COVID-19. The table came from immunoSEQ multiplex PCR; TCRdb's copy has only in-frame clones and leaves some out. This table holds about 410,000 clones, about 89% found once. The sample was peripheral blood. The origin of the receptors is a woman aged 40 to 50 with COVID-19, enrolled during active disease.

The CDR3 spells CASSPPGQGLTDTQYF. In DNA form, the CDR3 reads TGTGCCAGCAGTCCCCCGGGACAGGGATTAACAGATACGCAGTATTTT. The V and J genes are TRBV6-2 or TRBV6-3 and TRBJ2-3; 9 nucleotides match TRBD1. V dropped 5 bases and J dropped 3; count of bases not matched to a gene: 9. Looked up from germline, CDR1 is MNHEY and CDR2 is SVGEGT. The CDR3 length is 16 residues.

This chain joins TRBV2 and TRBJ1-1, with D perhaps matching TRBD1 (5 bases). The V gene's germline CDR1 is SNHLY and CDR2 FYNNEI. Trimming shortened V by 6 bases and J by 6 bases, and 17 bases separated the two germline ends. The CDR3 has 14 amino acids. CDR3 loop: CASSKGQGGAEAFF. In DNA, the CDR3 is TGTGCCAGCAGCAAAGGGCAGGGTGGCGCTGAAGCTTTCTTT.

The chain carries TRBV10-2 and TRBJ1-5; tentatively, D is TRBD1 (5 bases). V was trimmed by 10 bases and J by 6 bases, leaving 19 bases between them. This CDR3 contains 14 residues. Germline-derived CDR1 and CDR2 are WSHSY and SAAADI. The CDR3, as DNA: TGCGCCACCAGGGTAGAGGGCCTTAGTCAGCCCCAGCATTTT. Its translation is CATRVEGLSQPQHF.

The V call is TRBV30, the J call TRBJ1-3, with 7 bases fitting TRBD1. V was pared by 2 bases and J by 0 bases, with 19 bases of the junction left unmatched. CDR3 size: 20 residues. CDR1 is GTSNPN, CDR2 SVGIG, per germline (reference sequence). The CDR3 sequence is CAWSHFPGTAVPSSGNTIYF. The CDR3 nucleotides are TGTGCCTGGAGTCACTTCCCCGGGACAGCAGTACCGAGCTCTGGAAACACCATATATTTT.

The V gene is TRBV4-2, the J gene TRBJ2-3; unclear D gene. The germline CDR1 and CDR2 sequences are LGHNA and YNFKEQ. The CDR3 sequence is 15 residues long. The germline V and J ends were trimmed by 1 base and 0 bases, with 8 bases remaining between them. CDR3 nucleotide sequence: TGTGCCAGCAGCCAAGCCGGAGACAGCACAGATACGCAGTATTTT. It translates to CASSQAGDSTDTQYF.

The V call is TRBV5-1, the J call TRBJ1-6; tentatively, D is TRBD1 (6 bases). The CDR3 has 15 amino acids. Trimming cost V 0 bases and J 7 bases, with 11 bases left between them. Looked up from germline, CDR1 is SGHRS and CDR2 is YFSETQ. The CDR3 DNA reads TGCGCCAGCAGCTTGGGGCAGGGGAAGAATTCACCCCTCCACTTT. Its protein is CASSLGQGKNSPLHF.

This clone was found once. Additional DNA sequences in this sample encode the identical CDR3. V usage is TRBV18 and J usage is TRBJ1-1; D is ambiguous. The V and J ends lost 0 bases and 0 bases respectively, with 8 bases between them. The length of the CDR3 is 15 residues. The germline V gene encodes CDR1 KGHSH and CDR2 LQKENI. CDR3 DNA sequence: TGTGCCAGCTCACCACCGGGCCAGCTGAACACTGAAGCTTTCTTT. It encodes CASSPPGQLNTEAFF. The entire variable domain, with the rest obtained from reference TRBV18 and TRBJ1-1, is as follows: NAGVMQNPRHLVRRRGQEARLRCSPMKGHSHVYWYRQLPEEGLKFMVYLQKENIIDESGMPKERFSAEFPKEGPSILRIQQVVRGDSAAYFCASSPPGQLNTEAFFGQGTRLTVV.

The J gene is TRBJ2-1, the V gene TRBV27, with TRBD1 matching over 10 bases. The junction had 8 bases not matched to a gene; V was cut back by 6 bases and J by 9 bases. The CDR3 has 14 residues. Germline lookup yields CDR1 MNHEY and CDR2 SMNVEV (reference sequence). CDR3 DNA sequence: TGTGCCAGCAGAAAGACAGGGGGCCCGGGTGAGCAGTTCTTC. Translated, it gives CASRKTGGPGEQFF.

This chain links TRBV19 with TRBJ2-2, with D possibly being TRBD2 (6 bases). Trimming removed 7 bases from V and 7 bases from J, with 10 bases in between. Germline loops: CDR1 LNHDA, CDR2 SQIVND (reference sequence). The CDR3 is made up of 12 amino acids. CDR3 sequence (DNA): TGTGCCAGTAATCGGGGGATCGGGGAGCTGTTTTTT. It translates to CASNRGIGELFF.

The chain employs TRBV3-1 (or the pseudogene TRBV3-2) and TRBJ1-3; D perhaps matches TRBD1 (6 bases). The V gene lost 3 bases and the J gene lost 2 bases, with 14 bases spanning the gap. Germline V lookup: CDR1 LGHDT, CDR2 YNNKEL (reference sequence). This CDR3 is built from 16 residues. CDR3 DNA sequence: TGTGCCAGCAGCCAGATCGCAGGGGCTCCTGGAAACACCATATATTTT. Translating gives CASSQIAGAPGNTIYF.

The J gene is TRBJ2-1, the V gene TRBV19; 12 bases are shared with TRBD2. CDR3 length equals 17 residues. V lost 3 bases and J lost 8; bases outside the gene matches: 11. Germline V gene sequence: CDR1 LNHDA, CDR2 SQIVND (reference sequence). In nucleotides, the CDR3 is TGTGCCAGTAGTATTAGGACTAGCGGGATAACTGTAGATGAGCAGTTCTTC. Protein product: CASSIRTSGITVDEQFF.

V is TRBV18 and J is TRBJ2-2; 9 nucleotides line up with TRBD1. V lost 2 bases and J lost 4; bases outside the gene matches: 2. The length of the CDR3 is 15 residues. The germline CDR1 and CDR2 sequences are KGHSH and LQKENI. In DNA form, the CDR3 reads TGTGCCAGCTCACCAGGGACAGGGAGCACCGGGGAGCTGTTTTTT. Its translation: CASSPGTGSTGELFF.

V usage is TRBV27 and J usage is TRBJ2-1; TRBD2 matches 16 bases. Germline V gene data show CDR1 as MNHEY and CDR2 as SMNVEV (reference sequence). This CDR3 is built from 23 residues. The V segment lost 5 bases and the J segment 3 bases; nucleotides outside the gene matches: 22. The CDR3 DNA follows: TGTGCCAGCAGTGGACCGGGACTAGCGGGGGGGCCGGCGCCTTTTTCTCTCTACAATGAGCAGTTCTTC. This gives the protein CASSGPGLAGGPAPFSLYNEQFF.

Here the CDR3 reads CASSEARRGAFF. CDR3 bases: TGTGCCAGCAGTGAAGCGAGACGCGGAGCTTTCTTT. This chain links TRBV2 with TRBJ1-1; no firm D call. V was pared by 0 bases and J by 10 bases, with 9 bases between. Looked up from germline, CDR1 is SNHLY and CDR2 is FYNNEI. The CDR3 consists of 12 residues. The full variable domain, its missing parts supplied by reference TRBV2 and TRBJ1-1, is EPEVTQTPSHQVTQMGQEVILRCVPISNHLYFYWYRQILGQKVEFLVSFYNNEISEKSEIFDDQFSVERPDGSNFTLKIRSTKLEDSAMYFCASSEARRGAFFGQGTRLTVV.

The chain links TRBV28 to TRBJ1-6, with 9 bases aligning to TRBD1. Germline V gene lookup returns CDR1 MDHEN and CDR2 SYDVKM. This CDR3 comprises 16 residues. The V segment lost 6 bases and the J segment 7 bases; nucleotides outside the gene matches: 10. In nucleotides, the CDR3 is TGTGCCAGCAGCCCTTATCCGGGACAGGGCAATTCACCCCTCCACTTT. It is translated as CASSPYPGQGNSPLHF.

The chain is built from TRBV28 and TRBJ1-2, with D uncertain. Germline lookup yields CDR1 MDHEN and CDR2 SYDVKM. V lost 6 bases, J lost 1 base, and 15 bases lay in between. The CDR3 is 15 residues long. In DNA, the CDR3 is TGTGCCAGCAGCCCCAGTGGGCTAAATAACTATGGCTACACCTTC. This encodes CASSPSGLNNYGYTF.

This chain connects TRBV28 to TRBJ1-5; 7 bases are a match to TRBD1. CDR1 and CDR2 (germline): MDHEN, SYDVKM. Trimming removed 6 bases from V and 4 bases from J; junction bases left unmatched: 9. The CDR3 length is 15 residues. CDR3 bases: TGTGCCAGCAGGATCACAGGGGCCGGGAATCAGCCCCAGCATTTT. Translation gives CASRITGAGNQPQHF.

The gene calls are TRBV19 and TRBJ1-3, with TRBD1 as a possible D gene (6 bases). The ends were cut back, 4 bases at V and 2 bases at J, with 15 bases in the middle. Germline V gene lookup returns CDR1 LNHDA and CDR2 SQIVND (reference sequence). The CDR3 extends over 16 amino acids. CDR3 region: CASSNHLQGAGNTIYF. DNA for the CDR3: TGTGCCAGTAGTAACCACCTACAGGGAGCTGGAAACACCATATATTTT.

For this clone: One junction end disagrees with the germline gene, perhaps due to a read error. The chain is built from TRBV7-7 and TRBJ2-7; D may be TRBD2 (6 bases). The CDR3 is 16 amino acids. CDR1 and CDR2 from the germline V gene are SSHAT and FNYEAQ (reference sequence). The CDR3 loop is CASSPNPVAGRGEQYF. CDR3 sequence (DNA): TGTGCTAGCAGCCCCAACCCCGTGGCGGGAAGAGGGGAGCAGTACTTC.

The rearrangement joins TRBV14 to TRBJ2-1; 10 bases align to TRBD1. Germline V gene data show CDR1 as SGHDN and CDR2 as FVKESK. J was trimmed by 5 bases and V by 0 bases; bases with no gene match: 7. The length of the CDR3 is 17 residues. This CDR3 reads CASSQDLDRGRNNEQFF. Here the CDR3 DNA reads TGTGCCAGCAGCCAAGACCTAGACAGGGGGCGCAACAATGAGCAGTTCTTC.